Given below is one T cell receptor (beta chain) in context. Its antigen is as yet unknown. This entry belongs to a study of T cell responses to AZD1222 COVID-19 vaccine. Study as a whole: Pooled in the analysis were second doses at about 4 or about 12 weeks. The study's findings and limits: Donors skewed white British and female; clonal diversity was possibly underestimated.

V lost 5 bases and J 7 bases, leaving 8 bases between the germline ends. CDR3 length: 11 residues. Data came from immunoSEQ multiplex PCR; TCRdb stores just in-frame clones and leaves some out. The table shows about 150,000 clones, with roughly 90% occurring only once. V and J are TRBV12-3 or TRBV12-4 and TRBJ1-1; perhaps TRBD1 as D (5 bases). The source is an adult in good health. Sequencing was performed on peripheral blood, taken on day 0 of AZD1222 vaccination. For the CDR3, the DNA is TGTGCCAGCAGTAGACAGTTTGAAGCTTTCTTT. Amino acid sequence: CASSRQFEAFF.